A single sample gave rise to the 25 T cell receptor beta chains below, sequenced in a study of control samples from healthy donors and cancer patients. Assay used: immunoSEQ multiplex PCR; TCRdb lists only in-frame clones, some missing. Among approximately 160,000 clones listed, 90% to 95% were seen once. Input material: blood. These receptors were obtained from a woman aged 30 to 39 in good health.

The rearrangement joins TRBV1 to TRBJ1-6; the table's D call, TRBD1, has no DNA check behind it. TRBV1 constitutes a pseudogene. This CDR3 comprises 17 residues. The CDR3 DNA follows: TGCACCAGCAGCCAAGATGGGGACAGGGTTTATAATTCACCCCTCCACTTT. Translating it yields CTSSQDGDRVYNSPLHF.

The V call is TRBV28, the J call TRBJ2-7, with 11 bases fitting TRBD1. The CDR3 is 15 amino acids. V was clipped by 5 bases and J by 2 bases; unmatched bases: 5. CDR1 and CDR2 (germline): MDHEN, SYDVKM. The CDR3 DNA reads as TGTGCCAGCAGTATCGGGACAGGGGGTACCTACGAGCAGTACTTC. As protein: CASSIGTGGTYEQYF.

This chain links TRBV19 with TRBJ2-7; the D call may be TRBD1 or TRBD2 (5 bases each). This CDR3 is 13 amino acids long. Per germline, CDR1 LNHDA and CDR2 SQIVND (reference sequence). Trimming stripped 6 bases from V and 4 bases from J, with 13 bases between. The CDR3 coding sequence is TGTGCCAGTAGCGGGGCCCATCTTTACGAGCAGTACTTC. Its protein is CASSGAHLYEQYF.

The chain couples TRBV2 to TRBJ2-3, with TRBD2 identical over 8 bases. This CDR3 contains 15 residues. Per germline, CDR1 SNHLY and CDR2 FYNNEI. Trimming at V came to 7 bases and at J to 2 bases, leaving 8 bases not matched to a gene. CDR3 sequence: CASTPLSGNTDTQYF. CDR3 bases: TGTGCCAGCACCCCACTTAGCGGGAACACAGATACGCAGTATTTT.

The V gene is TRBV2, the J gene TRBJ1-4; D unresolved. The germline CDR1 and CDR2 sequences are SNHLY and FYNNEI. This CDR3 spans 14 amino acids. Trimming left V 1 base short and J 0 bases short, with 3 bases between. CDR3 loop: CASSEGTTNEKLFF. The CDR3 coding sequence is TGTGCCAGCAGTGAAGGAACAACTAATGAAAAACTGTTTTTT.

The chain is built from TRBV28 and TRBJ2-7; 9 positions match TRBD1. The trim removed 8 bases at V and 4 bases at J, leaving 9 bases unmatched. The CDR3 totals 14 residues. Germline V CDR1 and CDR2: MDHEN, SYDVKM. The CDR3 spells CASLPGTGQYEQYF. The CDR3, as DNA: TGTGCCAGCCTTCCCGGGACAGGGCAATACGAGCAGTACTTC.

V and J are TRBV28 and TRBJ1-2; tentatively, D is TRBD1 (5 bases). V dropped 8 bases and J dropped 4 bases, with 14 bases sitting between them. This CDR3 has 13 residues. Per the germline V gene, CDR1 is MDHEN and CDR2 is SYDVKM. The CDR3 here is CASFYLGAYGYTF. CDR3 DNA sequence: TGTGCCAGCTTCTATTTAGGGGCCTATGGCTACACCTTC.

The rearrangement links TRBV28 to TRBJ2-2; TRBD2 aligns across 12 bases. Germline lookup yields CDR1 MDHEN and CDR2 SYDVKM. The CDR3 contains 18 residues. The trim removed 8 bases at V and 3 bases at J, leaving 13 bases unmatched. CDR3 protein: CASRVTSGRYRDTGELFF. As DNA, the CDR3 is TGTGCCAGCCGCGTCACTAGCGGGAGGTATAGGGACACCGGGGAGCTGTTTTTT.

This chain links TRBV2 with TRBJ1-2; D is ambiguous. V dropped 4 bases and J dropped 4 bases, with 10 bases sitting between them. CDR1 and CDR2 from the germline V gene are SNHLY and FYNNEI. The CDR3 runs 13 residues. CDR3 DNA sequence: TGTGCCAGCAGTGGAGCGCGATTCTATGGCTACACCTTC. As protein: CASSGARFYGYTF.

This chain links TRBV13 with TRBJ1-1; no firm D call. V gave up 5 bases and J gave up 0 bases, with 13 bases separating them. This CDR3 comprises 15 residues. Germline CDR1 reads PRHDT; CDR2 reads FYEKMQ (reference sequence). Here the CDR3 reads CASSGGLRMNTEAFF. DNA for the CDR3: TGTGCCAGCAGCGGAGGGCTTAGAATGAACACTGAAGCTTTCTTT.

DNA of the CDR3: TGTGCCAGCAGCTCTGACAGAGCAACTAATGAAAAACTGTTTTTT. Translated: CASSSDRATNEKLFF. The chain recombines TRBV7-9 with TRBJ1-4; possible D gene TRBD1, 5 bases. V lost 4 bases, J lost 0 bases, and 9 bases lay in between. Looked up from germline, CDR1 is SEHNR and CDR2 is FQNEAQ (reference sequence). The CDR3 is 15 amino acids.

This chain joins TRBV7-6 and TRBJ2-5, with no clear D. With 4 bases removed from V and 1 base from J, the gap between germline ends came to 1 base. Germline loops: CDR1 SGHVS, CDR2 FNYEAQ. The CDR3 contains 11 residues. CDR3 bases: TGTGCCAGCAGCTCCCAAGAGACCCAGTACTTC. It is translated as CASSSQETQYF.

The chain is built from TRBV15 and TRBJ2-3; no clear D. V lost 4 bases and J 2 bases, leaving 10 bases between the germline ends. This CDR3 has 14 amino acids. Per the germline V gene, CDR1 is LNHNV and CDR2 is YYDKDF (reference sequence). The CDR3 DNA reads as TGTGCCACCAGCACATGGGCCCCCACAGATACGCAGTATTTT. Protein: CATSTWAPTDTQYF.

The chain combines TRBV27 with TRBJ2-7; possibly TRBD1 for D (5 bases). V lost 2 bases, J lost 3 bases, and 14 bases lay in between. The CDR3 totals 15 residues. The germline V gene encodes CDR1 MNHEY and CDR2 SMNVEV (reference sequence). CDR3: CASSLTAGILYEQYF. Written as DNA, the CDR3 is TGTGCCAGCAGTTTAACGGCAGGGATCCTCTACGAGCAGTACTTC.

This rearrangement joins TRBV5-1 to TRBJ2-1; D remains ambiguous. Trimming took 0 bases from V and 5 from J, leaving 6 bases between them. Germline values: CDR1 SGHRS, CDR2 YFSETQ. The CDR3 runs 13 residues. As DNA, the CDR3 is TGCGCCAGCAGCTTGGACCCAAACAATGAGCAGTTCTTC. It specifies CASSLDPNNEQFF.

The table lists this clone with a few counts. This rearrangement joins TRBV30 to TRBJ2-2; D gene uncertain. The CDR3 length is 15 residues. Germline CDR1 and CDR2: GTSNPN and SVGIG (reference sequence). Trimming took off 0 bases at V and 3 bases at J, with 11 bases between the two ends. CDR3 region: CAWSVQGLHTGELFF. The CDR3 nucleotides are TGTGCCTGGAGTGTACAAGGGCTTCACACCGGGGAGCTGTTTTTT.

This clone was seen a single time. The chain employs TRBV28 and TRBJ2-5, with TRBD1 as a possible D gene (6 bases). Germline CDR1 and CDR2: MDHEN and SYDVKM. The CDR3 runs 13 residues. The V end was cut by 4 bases, the J end by 4 bases, with 10 bases between. DNA of the CDR3: TGTGCCAGCAGTTACAGGGTCACAGAGACCCAGTACTTC. This encodes CASSYRVTETQYF. Full variable domain (outside the CDR3, taken from reference TRBV28 and TRBJ2-5): DVKVTQSSRYLVKRTGEKVFLECVQDMDHENMFWYRQDPGLGLRLIYFSYDVKMKEKGDIPEGYSVSREKKERFSLILESASTNQTSMYLCASSYRVTETQYFGPGTRLLVL.

CDR3 loop: CASTKTETYEQYF. The DNA for the CDR3 is TGTGCCAGCACTAAGACGGAGACCTACGAGCAGTACTTC. The rearrangement joins TRBV6-5 to TRBJ2-7, with no clear D. With 7 bases removed from V and 2 bases from J, the gap between germline ends came to 12 bases. Germline CDR1 MNHEY, CDR2 SVGAGI. The CDR3 covers 13 residues.

The chain uses TRBV11-2 and TRBJ2-7; D is uncertain. Germline lookup yields CDR1 SGHAT and CDR2 FQNNGV. The CDR3 has 12 amino acids. Between the trimmed V and J ends, which lost 5 bases and 6 bases, there was a span of 11 bases. This chain's CDR3 is CASSPRSPEQYF. The CDR3, as DNA: TGTGCCAGCAGCCCCCGTTCTCCCGAGCAGTACTTC.

This chain links TRBV3-1 (or the pseudogene TRBV3-2) with TRBJ1-2; D is unresolved. Trimming cost V 1 base and J 0 bases, with 9 bases left between them. CDR1 LGHDT and CDR2 YNNKEL come from the germline V gene (reference sequence). The CDR3 runs 15 residues. CDR3 nucleotide sequence: TGTGCCAGCAGCCAAGGGCCCAACCCTAACTATGGCTACACCTTC. Translation: CASSQGPNPNYGYTF.

This clone was observed a single time. The rearrangement uses TRBV9 and TRBJ1-2, with 7 bases that match TRBD1. Germline V gene sequence: CDR1 SGDLS, CDR2 YYNGEE. With V trimmed by 0 bases and J by 7 bases, 0 bases remained unmatched. The CDR3 consists of 12 residues. Here the CDR3 reads CASSVGQGGYTF. The DNA of the CDR3 is TGTGCCAGCAGCGTAGGACAGGGTGGCTACACCTTC. Complete variable domain (other parts from reference TRBV9 and TRBJ1-2): DSGVTQTPKHLITATGQRVTLRCSPRSGDLSVYWYQQSLDQGLQFLIQYYNGEERAKGNILERFSAQQFPDLHSELNLSSLELGDSALYFCASSVGQGGYTFGSGTRLTVV.

The genes are TRBV5-1 and TRBJ1-6, with TRBD1 as a possible D gene (6 bases). Germline V gene lookup returns CDR1 SGHRS and CDR2 YFSETQ. The CDR3 spans 15 residues. With 0 bases removed from V and 6 bases from J, the gap between germline ends came to 10 bases. CDR3 protein: CASSLGTGANSPLHF. CDR3 DNA sequence: TGCGCCAGCAGCTTGGGAACGGGGGCTAATTCACCCCTCCACTTT. Using reference TRBV5-1 and TRBJ1-6 for the parts outside the CDR3, the full variable domain is KAGVTQTPRYLIKTRGQQVTLSCSPISGHRSVSWYQQTPGQGLQFLFEYFSETQRNKGNFPGRFSGRQFSNSRSEMNVSTLELGDSALYLCASSLGTGANSPLHFGNGTRLTVT.

CDR3 residues: CASSPTANTGELFF. For the CDR3, the DNA is TGTGCCAGCTCACCGACAGCGAACACCGGGGAGCTGTTTTTT. The chain combines TRBV18 with TRBJ2-2, with D maybe TRBD1 (5 bases). Between the trimmed V and J ends, which lost 3 bases and 0 bases, there was a span of 5 bases. The length of the CDR3 is 14 residues. Germline CDR1 and CDR2: KGHSH and LQKENI.

This chain uses TRBV28 with TRBJ1-1, with D uncertain. This CDR3 comprises 12 residues. The germline V gene encodes CDR1 MDHEN and CDR2 SYDVKM. V gave up 8 bases and J gave up 4 bases, with 11 bases separating them. DNA for the CDR3: TGTGCCAGCCAGGAGGGAGGCACTGAAGCTTTCTTT. Protein: CASQEGGTEAFF.

The chain has TRBV4-1 and TRBJ1-3; TRBD1 aligns across 8 bases. Germline lookup yields CDR1 MGHRA and CDR2 YSYEKL. The CDR3 runs 16 residues. With V trimmed by 1 base and J by 4 bases, 6 bases remained unmatched. CDR3 coding DNA: TGCGCCAGCAGCCAAGTGACAGGGGCATTGGGAAACACCATATATTTT. Translation: CASSQVTGALGNTIYF.